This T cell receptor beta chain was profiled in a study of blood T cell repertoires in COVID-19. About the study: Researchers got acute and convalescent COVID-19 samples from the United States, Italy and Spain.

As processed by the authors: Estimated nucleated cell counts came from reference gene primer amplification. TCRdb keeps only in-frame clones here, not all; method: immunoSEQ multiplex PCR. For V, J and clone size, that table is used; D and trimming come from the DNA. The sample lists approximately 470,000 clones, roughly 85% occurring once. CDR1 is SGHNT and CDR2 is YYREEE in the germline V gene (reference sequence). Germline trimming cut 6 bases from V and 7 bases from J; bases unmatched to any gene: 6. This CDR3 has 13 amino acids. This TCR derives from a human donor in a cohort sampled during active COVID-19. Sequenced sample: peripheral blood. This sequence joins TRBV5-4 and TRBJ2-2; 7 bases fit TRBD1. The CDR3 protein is CASTRQGIGELFF. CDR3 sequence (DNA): TGTGCCAGCACCCGACAGGGAATCGGGGAGCTGTTTTTT.